A selection of T cell receptor beta chains follows, all from one sample in a study of blood T cells in healthy people across ages. TCRdb re-derived calls from the 5' RACE reads in MiXCR, one entry per CDR3 protein. The table has 1.5 million to 2 million distinct CDR3 sequences, about two fifths seen once. The sequencing input was blood. Receptors originate from a human donor in good health. Both conserved end residues are part of each CDR3. D genes are given only for firm matches. For some rows the clone size is stated as once, few or many, or as a class when expanded; others skip it.

TRBV11-2	TRBJ2-1	.	.	CASSLGIGQYSQFF	TGTGCCAGCAGCTTAGGGATCGGACAGTACTCTCAGTTCTTC
TRBV19	TRBJ1-1	.	.	CASSIALETLNTEAFF	TGTGCCAGTAGTATAGCCCTCGAGACATTGAACACTGAAGCTTTCTTT
TRBV7-9	TRBJ1-2	few	TRBD1	CASNPQDRFCTF	TGTGCCAGCAATCCACAGGACAGGTTTTGCACCTTC
TRBV10-3	TRBJ2-1	.	TRBD1	CAIRTGTGDNEQFF	TGTGCCATCAGGACCGGGACAGGGGACAATGAGCAGTTCTTC
TRBV29-1	TRBJ2-3	once	.	CSVCPGKADTQYF	TGCAGCGTTTGCCCAGGGAAGGCAGATACGCAGTATTTT
TRBV6-6	TRBJ2-7	few	.	CASSKDPPGSDEQYF	TGTGCCAGCAGTAAGGACCCTCCCGGGTCCGATGAGCAGTACTTC
TRBV28	TRBJ2-1	.	.	CASSSTHVDEQFF	TGTGCCAGCAGTTCCACTCACGTCGATGAGCAGTTCTTC
TRBV11-2	TRBJ2-1	.	TRBD2	CASSLGPALAGWSYNEQFF	TGTGCCAGCAGCTTAGGGCCGGCGCTAGCGGGGTGGTCCTACAATGAGCAGTTCTTC
TRBV20-1	TRBJ2-5	.	TRBD2	CSALAGGLAGAPRETQYF	TGCAGTGCTCTAGCCGGAGGACTAGCGGGGGCTCCCCGGGAGACCCAGTACTTC
TRBV12-3/TRBV12-4	TRBJ2-5	few	.	CASSPPLGTGTQYF	TGTGCCAGCAGCCCCCCTTTGGGGACTGGGACCCAGTACTTC
TRBV6-6	TRBJ1-2	.	.	CASSYGRDANYGYTF	TGTGCCAGCAGTTACGGCCGTGACGCTAACTATGGCTACACCTTC
TRBV3-1	TRBJ2-1	.	TRBD2	CASSLAGIYNEQFF	TGTGCCAGCAGCCTAGCGGGGATCTACAATGAGCAGTTCTTC
TRBV6-7	TRBJ2-7	few	.	CASSYSKQVYEQYF	TGTGCCAGCAGTTACTCGAAACAAGTGTACGAGCAGTACTTC
TRBV6-6	TRBJ2-5	.	.	CASNPEAPQETQYF	TGTGCCAGCAACCCGGAGGCCCCGCAAGAGACCCAGTACTTC
TRBV4-1	TRBJ1-2	.	TRBD1	CASSQPTGGGGYGYTF	TGCGCCAGCAGCCAACCGACAGGGGGCGGTGGCTATGGCTACACCTTC
TRBV3-1	TRBJ2-6	.	.	CASHLIPNRSGANVLTF	TGTGCCAGCCACCTGATACCGAATCGCTCTGGGGCCAACGTCCTGACTTTC
TRBV28	TRBJ2-5	.	TRBD1	CASSFTGQGETQYF	TGTGCCAGCAGTTTCACGGGACAGGGAGAGACCCAGTACTTC
TRBV29-1	TRBJ1-2	.	TRBD1	CSVGDRGGGYTF	TGCAGCGTGGGGGACAGGGGCGGTGGCTACACCTTC
TRBV12-3/TRBV12-4	TRBJ1-5	few	TRBD1	CASSLGTGSQPQHF	TGTGCCAGCAGTTTAGGGACAGGGTCTCAGCCCCAGCATTTT
TRBV13	TRBJ1-2	few	TRBD1	CASRELQGASVVANYGYTF	TGTGCCAGCAGGGAATTACAGGGGGCCTCAGTGGTAGCTAACTATGGCTACACCTTC
TRBV5-1	TRBJ2-5	.	TRBD1	CASSRTDRGAETQYF	TGCGCCAGCAGCAGAACGGACAGGGGCGCGGAGACCCAGTACTTC
TRBV29-1	TRBJ2-3	many	TRBD1	CSVDADRGRTDTQYF	TGCAGCGTTGATGCTGACAGGGGGCGGACAGATACGCAGTATTTT
TRBV9	TRBJ1-5	.	.	CASGKGNSNQPQHF	TGTGCCAGCGGGAAGGGGAACAGCAATCAGCCCCAGCATTTT
TRBV5-1	TRBJ2-1	.	TRBD2	CASSLGASGVNEQFF	TGCGCCAGCAGCTTGGGGGCTAGCGGGGTAAATGAGCAGTTCTTC
TRBV28	TRBJ2-7	few	.	CASVQAYGTASYEQYF	TGTGCCAGCGTTCAAGCTTACGGAACGGCGTCCTACGAGCAGTACTTC
TRBV29-1	TRBJ2-1	.	.	CSADTGVDEQFF	TGCAGCGCGGACACAGGTGTAGATGAGCAGTTCTTC
TRBV5-1	TRBJ2-7	few	.	CASSLGWGRPYEQYF	TGCGCCAGCAGCTTGGGGTGGGGGCGCCCCTACGAGCAGTACTTC
TRBV7-2	TRBJ2-1	.	TRBD1	CASSFGTGRNNEQFF	TGTGCCAGCAGCTTCGGGACAGGGCGGAATAATGAGCAGTTCTTC
TRBV4-3	TRBJ2-2	.	.	CASSPNAGELFF	TGCGCCAGCAGCCCAAATGCCGGGGAGCTGTTTTTT
TRBV29-1	TRBJ2-7	few	.	CSVLTGNVPFEQYF	TGCAGCGTTCTAACAGGGAACGTCCCCTTCGAGCAGTACTTC
TRBV20-1	TRBJ2-3	.	.	CSATEGGRYTDTQYF	TGCAGTGCCACCGAGGGGGGGCGGTACACAGATACGCAGTATTTT
TRBV6-2/TRBV6-3	TRBJ2-5	.	TRBD1	CASSRPTRSDRVKTQYF	TGTGCCAGCAGCCGTCCAACCCGATCGGACAGGGTGAAGACCCAGTACTTC
TRBV20-1	TRBJ1-2	.	.	CSARHRSYYYGYTF	TGCAGTGCTAGACACAGGAGTTACTACTATGGCTACACCTTC
TRBV14	TRBJ2-2	few	.	CASSQVVSTGELFF	TGTGCCAGCAGCCAAGTCGTCTCCACCGGGGAGCTGTTTTTT
TRBV20-1	TRBJ2-1	few	TRBD2	CSAQSGGAYNEQFF	TGCAGTGCTCAAAGCGGGGGGGCTTACAATGAGCAGTTCTTC
TRBV20-1	TRBJ1-5	.	.	CSASPSYERSNQPQHF	TGCAGTGCTAGCCCCTCTTATGAGAGGAGCAATCAGCCCCAGCATTTT
TRBV6-9	TRBJ2-7	many	.	CASSYADRISHEQYF	TGTGCCAGCAGTTATGCAGACAGGATCTCTCACGAGCAGTACTTC
TRBV4-3	TRBJ2-2	.	.	CASSQPQHGARWAGELFF	TGCGCCAGCAGCCAACCCCAGCACGGGGCCAGATGGGCCGGGGAGCTGTTTTTT
TRBV4-3	TRBJ2-7	.	.	CASSVWQGSNEQYF	TGCGCCAGCAGCGTCTGGCAGGGTTCAAACGAGCAGTACTTC
TRBV7-3	TRBJ2-1	.	TRBD2	CACSLRTGGPSLYNEQFF	TGTGCCTGCAGCTTAAGAACGGGGGGGCCGTCCTTATACAATGAGCAGTTCTTC
TRBV24-1	TRBJ2-3	.	TRBD2	CATSDARAGGTDTQYF	TGTGCCACCAGTGATGCCCGGGCGGGGGGCACAGATACGCAGTATTTT
TRBV6-6	TRBJ2-7	once	TRBD1	CASNYETGGEQYF	TGTGCCAGCAATTACGAGACAGGGGGCGAGCAGTACTTC
TRBV2	TRBJ2-1	few	.	CASSNRDRLTQFF	TGTGCCAGCAGTAACAGGGACCGGTTAACCCAGTTCTTC
TRBV6-2/TRBV6-3	TRBJ2-7	.	.	CASSYSIVSQGAYEQYF	TGTGCCAGCAGTTACTCGATCGTTAGTCAGGGAGCCTACGAGCAGTACTTC
TRBV5-1	TRBJ2-3	.	.	CASSLAVAGDRSDTQYF	TGCGCCAGCAGCTTGGCCGTTGCAGGGGATAGGTCAGATACGCAGTATTTT
TRBV20-1	TRBJ1-5	.	.	CSAYNSQGGAAGPQHF	TGCAGTGCTTATAACTCTCAGGGAGGCGCCGCCGGGCCCCAGCATTTT
TRBV12-3/TRBV12-4	TRBJ2-5	few	.	CASSLSVGLDGAETQYF	TGTGCCAGCAGTTTATCGGTGGGCCTGGATGGCGCAGAGACCCAGTACTTC